Listed below are T cell receptor beta chains from one sample, sequenced in a study of glioma-infiltrating T cells after dendritic cell vaccination. TCRdb's table, derived via immunoSEQ multiplex PCR, lists solely in-frame clones and lacks some. The sample includes about 25,000 clones, 89% of them seen just once. The sample consisted of blood, taken after dendritic cell vaccination. All receptors derive from a human donor with glioblastoma. Both conserved end residues are part of each CDR3. D genes are given only for firm matches. Clone size, where shown, is once, few, many, or a class for clones that have expanded.

abundance	d_gene	v_gene	j_gene	CDR3aa	CDR3nt
NA	TRBD1	TRBV11-3	TRBJ1-1	CASSSGTDRGNTEAFF	TGTGCCAGCAGCTCAGGGACCGACAGGGGGAACACTGAAGCTTTCTTT
NA	NA	TRBV7-6	TRBJ2-2	CASSSQGNTGELFF	TGTGCCAGCAGCTCACAGGGTAACACCGGGGAGCTGTTTTTT
NA	TRBD1	TRBV19	TRBJ1-1	CASRSLDRGSKGSSEAFF	TGTGCCAGTAGATCTTTAGACAGGGGGTCAAAGGGGAGTTCTGAAGCTTTCTTT
NA	TRBD1	TRBV5-1	TRBJ1-2	CASSFWTGPNYGYTF	TGCGCCAGCAGCTTCTGGACAGGCCCTAACTATGGCTACACCTTC
once	TRBD2	TRBV4-2	TRBJ2-1	CASRGAGGRYNEQFF	TGTGCCAGCAGAGGAGCGGGGGGGCGGTACAATGAGCAGTTCTTC
few	TRBD2	TRBV7-2	TRBJ2-5	CASSFSGGGETQYF	TGTGCCAGCAGCTTCAGCGGGGGGGGAGAGACCCAGTACTTC
NA	NA	TRBV6-5	TRBJ1-2	CASSYSVFRDYTF	TGTGCCAGCAGTTACTCGGTTTTCCGAGACTACACCTTC
few	NA	TRBV6-6	TRBJ1-2	CASSYSTQGGYTF	TGTGCCAGCAGTTACTCGACACAGGGCGGCTACACCTTC
NA	NA	TRBV29-1	TRBJ2-7	CSVGTAAYEQYF	TGCAGCGTTGGGACAGCTGCCTACGAGCAGTACTTC
once	NA	TRBV6-5	TRBJ1-5	CAIRESNQPQHF	TGTGCCATAAGGGAGAGCAATCAGCCCCAGCATTTT
NA	NA	TRBV10-3	TRBJ2-1	CAISAEGANYNEQFF	TGTGCCATCAGTGCGGAGGGGGCCAATTACAATGAGCAGTTCTTC
NA	NA	TRBV2	TRBJ2-7	CASRATGTSDEQYF	TGTGCCAGCAGAGCAACCGGGACATCCGACGAGCAGTACTTC
NA	TRBD2	TRBV7-9	TRBJ2-5	CASTRDYLQETQYF	TGTGCCAGCACCCGGGACTACCTCCAAGAGACCCAGTACTTC
NA	TRBD1	TRBV10-2	TRBJ2-3	CASIMDRGNVGTDTQYF	TGCGCCAGCATTATGGACAGGGGGAATGTTGGTACAGATACGCAGTATTTT
NA	NA	TRBV7-9	TRBJ2-3	CASSLAGGPTDTQYF	TGTGCCAGCAGCTTAGCGGGGGGGCCAACAGATACGCAGTATTTT
once	NA	TRBV19	TRBJ2-7	CASSIDAGVGASYEQYF	TGTGCCAGTAGTATAGACGCAGGGGTAGGGGCTTCGTACGAGCAGTACTTC
NA	NA	TRBV6-6	TRBJ2-3	CASSRGAGTTDTQYF	TGTGCCAGCAGTCGGGGGGCGGGGACCACAGATACGCAGTATTTT
NA	TRBD1	TRBV19	TRBJ1-1	CASSPGQGRSEAFF	TGTGCCAGTAGCCCGGGACAGGGTAGGTCTGAAGCTTTCTTT
few	NA	TRBV27	TRBJ1-2	CASSPRVGGVVGYTF	TGTGCCAGCAGCCCTCGAGTTGGAGGAGTCGTTGGCTACACCTTC
NA	NA	TRBV2	TRBJ1-1	CASSYTGPNTEAFF	TGTGCCAGCAGCTACACAGGACCGAACACTGAAGCTTTCTTT
NA	TRBD1	TRBV7-7	TRBJ2-7	CASSHGDRYEQYF	TGTGCTAGCAGCCACGGGGACAGGTACGAGCAGTACTTC
NA	NA	TRBV5-1	TRBJ1-5	CASSPGGSNQPQHF	TGCGCCAGCAGCCCTGGAGGTAGCAATCAGCCCCAGCATTTT
NA	NA	TRBV4-1	TRBJ1-6	CASSQETPGNSPLHF	TGCGCCAGCAGCCAAGAGACTCCCGGGAATTCACCCCTCCACTTT
NA	NA	TRBV12-5	TRBJ1-2	CASDKPTGRHGYTF	TGTGCTAGTGATAAACCAACAGGGAGACATGGCTACACCTTC
NA	NA	TRBV7-2	TRBJ2-5	CASSLAGRQETQYF	TGTGCCAGCAGCTTAGCGGGCAGACAAGAGACCCAGTACTTC
NA	TRBD1	TRBV5-6	TRBJ2-1	CASSLPMGGTGVNEQFF	TGTGCCAGCAGCTTGCCGATGGGAGGGACAGGGGTCAATGAGCAGTTCTTC
NA	TRBD1	TRBV19	TRBJ1-4	CASIGTGVPTNEKLFF	TGTGCCAGTATTGGGACAGGGGTCCCAACTAATGAAAAACTGTTTTTT
NA	NA	TRBV19	TRBJ2-7	CASSLRDNGAYEQYF	TGTGCCAGTAGCCTCCGGGACAATGGAGCCTACGAGCAGTACTTC
NA	NA	TRBV4-2	TRBJ1-2	CASSQDSTVNYGYTF	TGTGCCAGCAGCCAAGATTCGACAGTCAACTATGGCTACACCTTC
NA	NA	TRBV19	TRBJ1-5	CASSPTGYQPQHF	TGTGCCAGTAGCCCAACAGGATATCAGCCCCAGCATTTT
NA	NA	TRBV6-4	TRBJ1-6	CASSDTVASPLHF	TGTGCCAGCAGTGACACCGTGGCTTCACCCCTCCACTTT
NA	TRBD1	TRBV7-9	TRBJ1-1	CASSLSGQGGTEAFF	TGTGCCAGCAGCTTATCCGGACAGGGAGGGACTGAAGCTTTCTTT
NA	TRBD2	TRBV11-2	TRBJ2-5	CASSLEFLTSGGSQETQYF	TGTGCCAGCAGCTTAGAGTTTTTGACTAGCGGGGGATCTCAAGAGACCCAGTACTTC
few	TRBD2	TRBV29-1	TRBJ2-1	CSVEGTSSNYNEQFF	TGCAGCGTTGAGGGGACTAGCAGTAACTACAATGAGCAGTTCTTC
NA	NA	TRBV5-8	TRBJ2-7	CASVLLDTRLHEQYF	TGTGCCAGCGTCTTATTGGACACGCGACTTCACGAGCAGTACTTC
NA	TRBD1	TRBV6-5	TRBJ1-2	CASRATGSSYGYTF	TGTGCCAGCAGGGCGACAGGGTCATCGTATGGCTACACCTTC
NA	TRBD1	TRBV11-3	TRBJ2-6	CASSSGTGSSGANVLTF	TGTGCCAGCAGTTCCGGGACAGGGAGCTCTGGGGCCAACGTCCTGACTTTC
once	NA	TRBV29-1	TRBJ2-2	CSVDGGQAGELFF	TGCAGCGTTGACGGGGGGCAGGCCGGGGAGCTGTTTTTT
NA	TRBD1	TRBV27	TRBJ2-3	CASSNGWDRATDTQYF	TGTGCCAGCAGCAATGGGTGGGACAGGGCCACAGATACGCAGTATTTT
few	NA	TRBV7-7	TRBJ2-1	CASSPYNNEQFF	TGTGCCAGCAGCCCTTATAACAATGAGCAGTTCTTC
few	NA	TRBV6-5	TRBJ2-5	CASSYSWEQETQYF	TGTGCCAGCAGTTACTCGTGGGAGCAAGAGACCCAGTACTTC
NA	NA	TRBV2	TRBJ2-5	CASSEWAKRQETQYF	TGTGCCAGCAGTGAATGGGCAAAACGCCAAGAGACCCAGTACTTC
NA	TRBD2	TRBV5-1	TRBJ2-1	CASSSSPSGGARNEQFF	TGCGCCAGCAGCTCCTCCCCGAGCGGGGGGGCCCGTAATGAGCAGTTCTTC
once	NA	TRBV29-1	TRBJ2-6	CSVNQGSSGANVLTF	TGCAGCGTTAATCAGGGGTCCTCTGGGGCCAACGTCCTGACTTTC